The clone carrying this T cell receptor beta chain was detected ten times or more. V lost 2 bases and J 3 bases, leaving 14 bases between the germline ends. The CDR3 has 16 residues. The V gene's germline CDR1 is MDHEN and CDR2 SYDVKM. The data originate from a study of human T cells and chemical hapten exposure. Time point specified: pre-sensitization, week 0. The treatment: therapeutic diphenylcyclopropenone sensitization with weekly scalp DPC. TCRdb reprocessed the RACE reads via MiXCR and lists one record per CDR3 protein. This sample has more than 55,000 distinct CDR3 sequences, with approximately 10% found just once.

The V gene is TRBV28, the J gene TRBJ2-1; D is perhaps TRBD1 or TRBD2 (5 bases each). The starting material was whole blood, obtained in connection with sensitization to the hapten diphenylcyclopropenone (DPC). The receptor comes from a woman in her thirties or forties with alopecia areata. Some clones in this sample may be carry-over from other donors' samples. CDR3 bases: TGTGCCAGCAGTTTACATTCCGGGACCCGCTACAATGAGCAGTTCTTC. Encoded protein: CASSLHSGTRYNEQFF.